The following is a T cell receptor (beta chain) sequence with its context. Its target is not known. CDR3 length: 18 residues. Unmatched junction bases numbered 10, after V lost 0 bases and J lost 4 bases. Germline values: CDR1 MGHRA, CDR2 YSYEKL. Among the approximately 110 subjects of the validation cohort, separate from the roughly 730-subject first cohort, were the donors. This sample is drawn from a study of cytomegalovirus exposure and HLA in healthy donors. Across the whole study: It was reported in a later analysis that the 120 or so validation repertoires used the same platform as the approximately 670 first-cohort repertoires.

Assay used: immunoSEQ multiplex PCR; TCRdb lists only in-frame clones, some missing. The sample lists under 400,000 clones, 86% occurring once. Study-wide results and limits: CMV antigen specificity was confirmed in vitro for a few CMV-associated chains. Altogether, 150 to 200 TCR beta chains were recorded as cytomegalovirus-associated.

This clonotype was sampled from a woman younger than 35 in good health and CMV-seronegative. V gene TRBV4-1 combines with J gene TRBJ1-3, with 9 bases fitting TRBD1. Source material: PBMCs. The CDR3 region has the DNA TGCGCCAGCAGCCAAGACCCTTTACAGGGGGCGAGGGGAAACACCATATATTTT. Protein product: CASSQDPLQGARGNTIYF.